This is a list of T cell receptor beta chains from one sample in a study of T cells in localized non-small cell lung cancer. Assay: immunoSEQ multiplex PCR; the TCRdb copy retains only in-frame clones and omits some. The sample lists thousands of clones; roughly a quarter were seen once. This material consisted of normal lung tissue next to the tumor, taken before any cancer treatment. These receptors were obtained from a male donor at least 60 years old with stage I lung adenocarcinoma. Each CDR3 is given with its conserved first and last residue. The D gene is left open where the match is weak. Only some rows state a clone size, as once, few, many or a class for expanded clones.

j_call v_call d_call clone_size cdr3_nt cdr3_aa
TRBJ1-1 TRBV29-1 TRBD1 few TGCAGCGTTACCGGGACAGGAGGATCCTACACTGAAGCTTTCTTT CSVTGTGGSYTEAFF
TRBJ2-7 TRBV9 - medium-sized TGTGCCAGCAGCGTAGATCGCGAGGGGACCTACTACGAGCAGTACTTC CASSVDREGTYYEQYF
TRBJ1-1 TRBV14 TRBD1 once TGTGCCAGCAGCCAAATGGGACAGGGGGCGGGCACTGAAGCTTTCTTT CASSQMGQGAGTEAFF
TRBJ2-4 TRBV11-3 TRBD1 medium-sized TGTGCCAGCAGCTTCGACAGGGGTGTTGGTACCAAAAACATTCAGTACTTC CASSFDRGVGTKNIQYF
TRBJ1-3 TRBV30 - few TGTGCCTGGAGTGTAGCGGGGGGATCGACCATATATTTT CAWSVAGGSTIYF
TRBJ1-1 TRBV10-2 - few TGCGCCAGCAGTCATGGCCACACTGAAGCTTTCTTT CASSHGHTEAFF
TRBJ2-5 TRBV11-3 - few TGTGCCAGCAGCCTCCCAGGCCTCCAGAGGGAGACCCAGTACTTC CASSLPGLQRETQYF
TRBJ2-2 TRBV28 - - TGTGCCAGCAGACCCTTTGAGGGGACTGAGAACACCGGGGAGCTGTTTTTT CASRPFEGTENTGELFF
TRBJ1-1 TRBV7-1 - - TGTGCCAGCAGCTTAGAAGGGCGAACCGAAGCTTTCTTT CASSLEGRTEAFF
TRBJ1-5 TRBV19 - few TGTGCCAGTGTCAGGGATGGCAATCAGCCCCAGCATTTT CASVRDGNQPQHF
TRBJ2-1 TRBV11-3 TRBD2 - TGTGCCAGCAGCTTAGATAGCGGGGGACTCAATGAGCAGTTCTTC CASSLDSGGLNEQFF
TRBJ1-3 TRBV19 - - TGTGCCAGTAGTATCCGGGTCCTTGCTGGAAACACCATATATTTT CASSIRVLAGNTIYF
TRBJ1-1 TRBV7-2 - medium-sized TGTGCCAGCAGCCTAACACCGAACACTGAAGCTTTCTTT CASSLTPNTEAFF
TRBJ2-2 TRBV29-1 TRBD1 few TGCAGCGTAAGAACCCCGGGACAGCGGACCGGGGAGCTGTTTTTT CSVRTPGQRTGELFF
TRBJ2-2 TRBV11-3 - few TGTGCCAGCAGCTTGGCTCATAGGCCCACCGGGGAGCTGTTTTTT CASSLAHRPTGELFF
TRBJ2-1 TRBV11-3 - medium-sized TGTGCCAGCAGCTTAGGGGGGGCACACAATGAGCAGTTCTTC CASSLGGAHNEQFF
TRBJ2-3 TRBV6-8 TRBD1 medium-sized TGTGCCAGCAGTGACTCGACAGGGGGCGCAGATACGCAGTATTTT CASSDSTGGADTQYF
TRBJ1-1 TRBV28 - few TGTGCCAGCAGTTTAATGAACACTGAAGCTTTCTTT CASSLMNTEAFF
TRBJ2-7 TRBV5-1 TRBD1 once TGCGCCAGCAGCTTTGGGACAGGGAGGTACGAGCAGTACTTC CASSFGTGRYEQYF
TRBJ1-2 TRBV5-1 TRBD1 - TGCGCCAGCAGCTCGGAACCCGGGACAGGTTATGGCTACACCTTC CASSSEPGTGYGYTF
TRBJ1-3 TRBV9 TRBD1 medium-sized TGTGCCAGCAGCCCCAAGGGGGCCTCCTCTGGAAACACCATATATTTT CASSPKGASSGNTIYF
TRBJ1-1 TRBV29-1 - - TGCAGCGTTGAAGGCCAGGGGTTTGAAGCTTTCTTT CSVEGQGFEAFF